One and the same sample provided the 9 T cell receptor beta chains below, sequenced in a study of blood T cell repertoires in COVID-19. TCRdb keeps only in-frame clones here, not all; method: immunoSEQ multiplex PCR. Among about 170,000 clones listed, about 80% were seen once. The sequenced material came from peripheral blood. Every receptor here comes from a man in his sixties or seventies with active or convalescent COVID-19.

The chain links TRBV7-3 to TRBJ1-2; 8 bases are shared with TRBD1. Germline CDR1 SGHTA, CDR2 FQGTGA. The CDR3 is 14 amino acids. V lost 5 bases and J lost 8; bases outside the gene matches: 10. The CDR3 DNA reads TGTGCCAGCAGCAACGGGACAGGAGCTCGAGGCTACACCTTC. Protein product: CASSNGTGARGYTF.

The chain links TRBV9 to TRBJ1-2; 9 nucleotides match TRBD1. With V trimmed by 3 bases and J by 4 bases, 13 bases remained unmatched. In germline, CDR1 is SGDLS, CDR2 YYNGEE. This CDR3 is 17 amino acids long. The CDR3 reads CASSGPGDRERGYGYTF. The CDR3 nucleotides are TGTGCCAGCAGCGGGCCCGGGGACAGGGAACGGGGCTATGGCTACACCTTC.

This chain links TRBV5-4 with TRBJ2-3; 7 nucleotides line up with TRBD2. Looked up from germline, CDR1 is SGHNT and CDR2 is YYREEE (reference sequence). The CDR3 is made up of 12 amino acids. V trimming: 9 bases; J trimming: 8 bases; junction bases outside the gene matches: 9. The CDR3 protein is CATTGGTGTQYF. CDR3 sequence (DNA): TGTGCCACCACCGGGGGGACGGGTACGCAGTATTTT.

The chain employs TRBV24-1 and TRBJ2-2, with 8 bases aligning to TRBD1. The CDR3 covers 17 residues. Unmatched junction bases numbered 8, after V lost 3 bases and J lost 3 bases. Germline CDR1 reads KGHDR; CDR2 reads SFDVKD. CDR3 sequence reads: CATSDDRDRTYTGELFF. For the CDR3, the DNA is TGTGCCACCAGTGATGACCGGGACAGGACATACACCGGGGAGCTGTTTTTT.

J is TRBJ2-2 and V is TRBV10-2; tentatively, D is TRBD2 (5 bases). The ends were cut back, 6 bases at V and 8 bases at J, with 16 bases in the middle. In germline, CDR1 is WSHSY, CDR2 SAAADI. The CDR3 covers 14 residues. Written as DNA, the CDR3 is TGCGCCAGCAGGAAGACGGGGTCCGCAGGGGAGCTGTTTTTT. Its protein product is CASRKTGSAGELFF.

Here the CDR3 DNA reads TGTGCCTGGAGTGTATATAGCGGGGTGGGCGATACGCAGTATTTT. This encodes CAWSVYSGVGDTQYF. The chain uses TRBV30 and TRBJ2-3, with 8 bases fitting TRBD2. CDR1 and CDR2 from the germline V gene are GTSNPN and SVGIG (reference sequence). This CDR3 comprises 15 residues. With 0 bases clipped from V and 6 bases from J, the junction kept 8 bases outside the gene matches.

This chain connects TRBV10-3 to TRBJ2-7; D gene ambiguous. The CDR3 has 16 amino acids. V was cut by 6 bases and J by 4 bases, with 22 bases left in between. Germline assignment: CDR1 ENHRY and CDR2 SYGVKD. CDR3 in amino acids: CAISALSSLSRYEQYF. In nucleotides, the CDR3 is TGTGCCATCAGCGCCCTCAGCTCCCTCTCCAGGTACGAGCAGTACTTC.

Written as DNA, the CDR3 is TGTGCCAGCAGCTTTACAGGGAACACTGAAGCTTTCTTT. The encoded protein is CASSFTGNTEAFF. The V and J genes are TRBV13 and TRBJ1-1, with a tentative D call TRBD1 (5 bases). Trimming left V 3 bases short and J 1 base short, with 6 bases between. CDR3 length: 13 amino acids. The germline V gene encodes CDR1 PRHDT and CDR2 FYEKMQ (reference sequence).

The J gene is TRBJ2-4, the V gene TRBV9, with D possibly matching TRBD1 (5 bases). This CDR3 has 17 residues. With 3 bases removed from V and 0 bases from J, the gap between germline ends came to 16 bases. The germline V gene has CDR1 SGDLS and CDR2 YYNGEE. In nucleotides, the CDR3 is TGTGCCAGCAGCGCCCAGACAGACAACGTAGCCAAAAACATTCAGTACTTC. Translating gives CASSAQTDNVAKNIQYF.